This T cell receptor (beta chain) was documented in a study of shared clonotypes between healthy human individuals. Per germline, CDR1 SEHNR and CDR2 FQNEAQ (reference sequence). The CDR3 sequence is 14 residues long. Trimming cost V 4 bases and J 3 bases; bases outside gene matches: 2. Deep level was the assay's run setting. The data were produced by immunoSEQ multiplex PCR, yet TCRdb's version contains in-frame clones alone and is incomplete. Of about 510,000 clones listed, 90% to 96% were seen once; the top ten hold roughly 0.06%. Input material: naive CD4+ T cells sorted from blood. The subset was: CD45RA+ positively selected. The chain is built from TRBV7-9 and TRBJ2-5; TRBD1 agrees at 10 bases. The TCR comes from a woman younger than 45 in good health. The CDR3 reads CASSSGTGEETQYF. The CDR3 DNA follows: TGTGCCAGCAGCTCCGGGACAGGGGAAGAGACCCAGTACTTC.